The clone carrying this T cell receptor (beta chain) was counted ten times or more. The antigen is not known. V was cut by 4 bases and J by 4 bases, with 7 bases left in between. The CDR3 length is 12 residues. The V gene's germline CDR1 is SEHNR and CDR2 FQNEAQ (reference sequence). Notes on the study in general: The larger cohort examined one V-J beta rearrangement, not whole repertoires.

TCRdb analysed the 5' RACE reads with MiXCR anew, one entry per CDR3 protein. The table shows roughly 52,000 distinct CDR3 sequences, with over 15% occurring only once. The source is a female donor with breast cancer. The specimen was naive CD4+ T cells sorted from blood. Subset reported: naive CD4+ T cells, CD4+CD45RA+CD25-. The gene calls are TRBV7-9 and TRBJ1-2; D perhaps matches TRBD1 (5 bases). The CDR3 loop reads CASSSDSYGYTF. DNA for the CDR3: TGTGCCAGCAGCTCCGACAGCTATGGCTACACCTTC.